This T cell receptor (beta chain) comes out of a study of T cell clones after liver transplantation. For the study at large: Immunosuppression withdrawal was tried within 2 years after liver transplantation in this trial. As an antigen-independent comparator, third-party-reactive TCRbeta sequences came from pre-transplant mixed lymphocyte reactions. Patients counted as tolerant after at least one year off all immunosuppression, enzymes not exceeding twice normal.

The protocol was immunoSEQ multiplex PCR, while the TCRdb copy is restricted to in-frame clones and leaves out a portion. There are some 61,000 clones in the sample; roughly 70% occur only once, and 9.7% lies in the top ten. The V gene lost 5 bases and the J gene lost 3 bases, with 5 bases spanning the gap. Germline CDR1 is MGHDK and CDR2 is SYGVNS. CDR3 length: 11 amino acids. This clone was counted once. This clonotype was sampled from a human patient who received a liver transplant. Some of the T cells may derive from the graft donor. This specimen was CD4+ T cells from blood, taken at the 22-month timepoint. The chain is built from TRBV25-1 and TRBJ2-7; D is ambiguous. The CDR3 reads CASSWDYEQYF. In DNA, the CDR3 is TGTGCCAGCAGTTGGGACTACGAGCAGTACTTC.